This is a list of T cell receptor beta chains from one sample in a study of cytomegalovirus exposure and HLA in healthy donors. Generated by immunoSEQ multiplex PCR, the TCRdb table keeps only in-frame clones and is missing some. The repertoire consists of 150,000 to 200,000 clones, with just under 90% occurring once and the leading ten covering roughly 1.5%. Sequencing input: PBMCs. These TCRs come from a woman aged 30 to 39 in good health and CMV-seronegative. CDR3s include the opening cysteine and the closing phenylalanine or tryptophan. A D gene is named only where the DNA matches it firmly. Only part of the rows carry a size: once, few, many, or a class if the clone is expanded.

v_call	clone_size	j_call	d_call	cdr3_nt	cdr3_aa
TRBV25-1	NA	TRBJ1-5	TRBD1	TGTGCCAGCCTATGGACAGGCGTAAATCAGCCCCAGCATTTT	CASLWTGVNQPQHF
TRBV6-6	NA	TRBJ1-2	NA	TGTGCCAGCAGTCAGGGGTTAAAGGACTATGGCTACACCTTC	CASSQGLKDYGYTF
TRBV27	NA	TRBJ1-6	NA	TGTGCCAGCAGTTTAGCGGGGGCCACTTCACCCCTCCACTTT	CASSLAGATSPLHF
TRBV19	NA	TRBJ2-2	NA	TGTGCCAGTAGTCTGGGGGGTGCGTACACCGGGGAGCTGTTTTTT	CASSLGGAYTGELFF
TRBV7-8	few	TRBJ2-7	NA	TGTGCCAGCAGCCTCGGACAGGAGGGCGACGAGCAGTACTTC	CASSLGQEGDEQYF
TRBV5-4	once	TRBJ1-1	NA	TGTGCCAGCAGCTTTGCCGGGAGTACCACTGAAGCTTTCTTT	CASSFAGSTTEAFF
TRBV14	NA	TRBJ2-7	TRBD1	TGTGCCAGCAGCCAAGCCGGGACAGGGAACTACGAGCAGTACTTC	CASSQAGTGNYEQYF
TRBV10-2	NA	TRBJ1-2	TRBD1	TGCGCCAGCAGAGGGGGACAGGCCGGGTATGGCTACACCTTC	CASRGGQAGYGYTF
TRBV2	NA	TRBJ2-3	NA	TGTGCCAGCAGGAAGTTGGGGCTTAAGGAAGGCACAGATACGCAGTATTTT	CASRKLGLKEGTDTQYF
TRBV7-2	NA	TRBJ2-3	TRBD2	TGTGCCAGCAGCTTTCGACTAGCGGGGGAGGCCCCCACAGATACGCAGTATTTT	CASSFRLAGEAPTDTQYF
TRBV27	NA	TRBJ1-1	TRBD1	TGTGCCAGCAGTCCACTTGGGCAAGACAGGGGGCGCAGGGCTTTCTTT	CASSPLGQDRGRRAFF
TRBV18	once	TRBJ2-1	NA	TGTGCCAGCTCACCACCCACCAGGGTCAATGAGCAGTTCTTC	CASSPPTRVNEQFF
TRBV10-2	NA	TRBJ2-1	TRBD1	TGCGCCAGCACCCAGACAGGGATTGATGAGCAGTTCTTC	CASTQTGIDEQFF
TRBV5-1	NA	TRBJ2-3	NA	TGCGCCAGCAGCTGGGGGGGCACAGATACGCAGTATTTT	CASSWGGTDTQYF
TRBV7-9	NA	TRBJ2-7	NA	TGTGCCAGCAGCTTCCGGTACGAGCAGTACTTC	CASSFRYEQYF
TRBV7-9	NA	TRBJ1-2	TRBD1	TGTGCCAGCAGCTTAACTTCAACAGGGGAAGGCTACACCTTC	CASSLTSTGEGYTF
TRBV6-5	NA	TRBJ1-2	NA	TGTGCCAGCAGTTACGTCAGGGGCGCAAATGGCTACACCTTC	CASSYVRGANGYTF
TRBV6-1	NA	TRBJ1-2	NA	TGTGCCAGCAGTGAATCCCGGCTAGTAAATCCCCATGGCTACACCTTC	CASSESRLVNPHGYTF
TRBV7-9	NA	TRBJ1-6	NA	TGTGCCAGCAGCTTATGCGTGGGCTGTGGATCACCCCTCCACTTT	CASSLCVGCGSPLHF
TRBV15	NA	TRBJ2-7	TRBD2	TGTGCCACCAGCAGAGATCTGGGAGGGGACTCAACCTATAACTACGAGCAGTACTTC	CATSRDLGGDSTYNYEQYF
TRBV4-3	NA	TRBJ1-1	TRBD1	TGCGCCAGCAGCCGTTCCTTATCCGGGACAGGGGACACTGAAGCTTTCTTT	CASSRSLSGTGDTEAFF
TRBV6-5	NA	TRBJ2-7	NA	TGTGCCAGCAGTTACTCTGCTAGTCACCACGAGCAGTACTTC	CASSYSASHHEQYF
TRBV5-1	NA	TRBJ1-2	TRBD1	TGCGCCAGCAGCACAGGACAGGGAACGGATGGCTACACCTTC	CASSTGQGTDGYTF
TRBV9	NA	TRBJ2-7	NA	TGTGCCAGCAGCGTAGATCTCACTTCCTACGAGCAGTACTTC	CASSVDLTSYEQYF
TRBV13	NA	TRBJ1-1	NA	TGTGCCAGCAGCTCAAGGGCTCAGGGTATGGTCACTGAAGCTTTCTTT	CASSSRAQGMVTEAFF
TRBV4-2	NA	TRBJ2-2	NA	TGTGCCAGCAGCCAAGATCCTAGGAACACCGGGGAGCTGTTTTTT	CASSQDPRNTGELFF